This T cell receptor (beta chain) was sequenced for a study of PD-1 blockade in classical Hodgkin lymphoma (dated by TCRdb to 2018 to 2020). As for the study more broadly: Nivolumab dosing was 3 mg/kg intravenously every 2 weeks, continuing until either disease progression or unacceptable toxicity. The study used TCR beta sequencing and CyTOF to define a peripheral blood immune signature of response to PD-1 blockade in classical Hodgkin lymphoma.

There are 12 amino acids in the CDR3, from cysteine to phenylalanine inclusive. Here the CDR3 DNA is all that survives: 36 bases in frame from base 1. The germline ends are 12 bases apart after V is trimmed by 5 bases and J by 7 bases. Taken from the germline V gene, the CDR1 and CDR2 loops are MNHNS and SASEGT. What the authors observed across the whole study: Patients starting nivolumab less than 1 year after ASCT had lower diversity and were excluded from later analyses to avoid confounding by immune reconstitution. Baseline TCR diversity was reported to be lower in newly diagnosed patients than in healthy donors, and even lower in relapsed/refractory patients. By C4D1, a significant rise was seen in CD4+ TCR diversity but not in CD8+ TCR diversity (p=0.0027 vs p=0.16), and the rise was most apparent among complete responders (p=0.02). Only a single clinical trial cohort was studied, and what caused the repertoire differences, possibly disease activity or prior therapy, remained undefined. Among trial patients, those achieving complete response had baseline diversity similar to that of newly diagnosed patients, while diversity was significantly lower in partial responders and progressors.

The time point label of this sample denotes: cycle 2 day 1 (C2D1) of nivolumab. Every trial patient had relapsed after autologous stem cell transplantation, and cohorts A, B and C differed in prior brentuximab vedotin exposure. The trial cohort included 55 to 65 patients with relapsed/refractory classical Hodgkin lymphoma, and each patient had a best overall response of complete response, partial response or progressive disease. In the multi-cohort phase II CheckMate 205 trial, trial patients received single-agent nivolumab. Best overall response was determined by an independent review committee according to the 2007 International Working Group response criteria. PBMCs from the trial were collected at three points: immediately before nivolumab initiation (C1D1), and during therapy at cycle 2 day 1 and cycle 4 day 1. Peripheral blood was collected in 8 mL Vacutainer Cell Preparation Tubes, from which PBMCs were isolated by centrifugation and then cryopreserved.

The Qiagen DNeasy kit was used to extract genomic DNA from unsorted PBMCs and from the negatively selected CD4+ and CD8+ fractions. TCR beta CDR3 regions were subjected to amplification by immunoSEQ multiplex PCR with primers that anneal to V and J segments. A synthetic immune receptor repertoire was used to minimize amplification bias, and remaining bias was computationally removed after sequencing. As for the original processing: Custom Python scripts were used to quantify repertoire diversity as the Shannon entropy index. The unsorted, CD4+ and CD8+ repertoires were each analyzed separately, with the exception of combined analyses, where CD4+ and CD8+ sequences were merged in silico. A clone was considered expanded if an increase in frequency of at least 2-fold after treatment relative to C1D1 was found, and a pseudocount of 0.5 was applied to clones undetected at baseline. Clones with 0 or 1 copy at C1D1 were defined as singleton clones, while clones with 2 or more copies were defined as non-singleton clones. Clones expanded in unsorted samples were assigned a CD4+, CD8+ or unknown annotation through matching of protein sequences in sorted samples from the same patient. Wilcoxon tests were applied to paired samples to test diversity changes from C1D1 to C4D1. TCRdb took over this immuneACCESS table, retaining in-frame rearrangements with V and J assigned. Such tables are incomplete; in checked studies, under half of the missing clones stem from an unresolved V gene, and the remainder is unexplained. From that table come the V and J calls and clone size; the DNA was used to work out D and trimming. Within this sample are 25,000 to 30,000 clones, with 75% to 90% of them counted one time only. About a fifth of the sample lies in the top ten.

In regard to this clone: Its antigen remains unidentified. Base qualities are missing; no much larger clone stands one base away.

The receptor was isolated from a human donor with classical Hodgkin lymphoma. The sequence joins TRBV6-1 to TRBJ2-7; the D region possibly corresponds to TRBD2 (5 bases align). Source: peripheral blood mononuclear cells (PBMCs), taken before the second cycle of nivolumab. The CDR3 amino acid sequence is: CASSSGSWEQYF. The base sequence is TGTGCCAGCAGTTCTGGGAGTTGGGAGCAGTACTTC.